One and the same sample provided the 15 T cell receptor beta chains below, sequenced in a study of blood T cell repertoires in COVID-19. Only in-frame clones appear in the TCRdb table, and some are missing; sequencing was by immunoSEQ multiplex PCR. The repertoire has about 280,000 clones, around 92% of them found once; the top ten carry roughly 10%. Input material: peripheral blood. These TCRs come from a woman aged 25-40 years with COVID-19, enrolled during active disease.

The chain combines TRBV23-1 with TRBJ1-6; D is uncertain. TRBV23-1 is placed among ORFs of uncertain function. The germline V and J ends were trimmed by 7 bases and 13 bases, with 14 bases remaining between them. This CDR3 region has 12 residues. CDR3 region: CASIGPRGPLHF. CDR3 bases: TGCGCCAGCATAGGGCCTAGAGGGCCCCTCCACTTT.

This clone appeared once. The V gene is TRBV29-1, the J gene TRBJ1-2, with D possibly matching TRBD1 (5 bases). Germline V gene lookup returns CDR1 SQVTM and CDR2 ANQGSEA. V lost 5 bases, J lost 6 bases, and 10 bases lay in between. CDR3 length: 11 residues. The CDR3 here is CSVKPGNGYTF. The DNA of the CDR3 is TGCAGCGTTAAGCCAGGGAATGGCTACACCTTC.

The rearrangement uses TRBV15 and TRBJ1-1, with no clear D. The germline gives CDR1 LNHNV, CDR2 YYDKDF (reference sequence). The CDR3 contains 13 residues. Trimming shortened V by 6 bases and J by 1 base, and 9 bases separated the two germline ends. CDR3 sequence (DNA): TGTGCCACCAGTTGGGCAGCGAACACTGAAGCTTTCTTT. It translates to CATSWAANTEAFF.

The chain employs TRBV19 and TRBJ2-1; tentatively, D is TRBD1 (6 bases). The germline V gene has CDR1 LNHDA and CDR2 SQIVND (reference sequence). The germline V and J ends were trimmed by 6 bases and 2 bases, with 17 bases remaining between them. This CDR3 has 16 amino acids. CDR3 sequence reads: CASRDTGLAPYNEQFF. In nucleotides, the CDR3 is TGTGCCAGTAGGGACACAGGGCTTGCCCCCTACAATGAGCAGTTCTTC.

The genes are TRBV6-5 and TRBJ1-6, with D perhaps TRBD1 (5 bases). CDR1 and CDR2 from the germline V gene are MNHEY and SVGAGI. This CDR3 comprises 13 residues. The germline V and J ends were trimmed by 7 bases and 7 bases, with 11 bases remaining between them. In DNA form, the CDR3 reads TGTGCCAGCAAACAGGACGGGAATTCACCCCTCCACTTT. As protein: CASKQDGNSPLHF.

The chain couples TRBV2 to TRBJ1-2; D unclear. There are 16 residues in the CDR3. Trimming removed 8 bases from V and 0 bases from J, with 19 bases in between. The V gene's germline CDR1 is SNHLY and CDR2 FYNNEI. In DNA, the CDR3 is TGTGCCAGCTTCTTCCCCGCTGGCGGTACTAACTATGGCTACACCTTC. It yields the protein CASFFPAGGTNYGYTF. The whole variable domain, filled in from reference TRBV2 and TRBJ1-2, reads EPEVTQTPSHQVTQMGQEVILRCVPISNHLYFYWYRQILGQKVEFLVSFYNNEISEKSEIFDDQFSVERPDGSNFTLKIRSTKLEDSAMYFCASFFPAGGTNYGYTFGSGTRLTVV.

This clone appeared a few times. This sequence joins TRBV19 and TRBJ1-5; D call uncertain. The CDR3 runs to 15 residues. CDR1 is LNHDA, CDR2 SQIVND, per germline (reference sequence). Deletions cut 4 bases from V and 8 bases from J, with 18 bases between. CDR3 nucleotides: TGTGCCAGTAGTAACCACAATCAGGTCTCGGAGCCCCAGCATTTT. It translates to CASSNHNQVSEPQHF.

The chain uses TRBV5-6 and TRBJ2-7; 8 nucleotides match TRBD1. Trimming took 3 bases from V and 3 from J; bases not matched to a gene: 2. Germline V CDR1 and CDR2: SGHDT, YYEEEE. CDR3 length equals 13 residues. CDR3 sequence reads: CASSSDRDYEQYF. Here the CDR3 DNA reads TGTGCCAGCAGCTCGGACAGGGACTACGAGCAGTACTTC.

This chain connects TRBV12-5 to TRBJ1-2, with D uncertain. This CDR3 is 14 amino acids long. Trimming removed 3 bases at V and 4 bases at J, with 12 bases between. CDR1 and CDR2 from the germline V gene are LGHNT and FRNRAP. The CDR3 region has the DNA TGTGCTAGTGGTTTAGCAAAGAGCCCCTATGGCTACACCTTC. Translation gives CASGLAKSPYGYTF.

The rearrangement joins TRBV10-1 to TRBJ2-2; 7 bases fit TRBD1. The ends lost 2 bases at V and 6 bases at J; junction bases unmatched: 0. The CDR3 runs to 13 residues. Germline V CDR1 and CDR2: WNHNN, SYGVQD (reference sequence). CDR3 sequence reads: CASSEDRAGELFF. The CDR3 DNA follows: TGCGCCAGCAGTGAGGACAGGGCCGGGGAGCTGTTTTTT.

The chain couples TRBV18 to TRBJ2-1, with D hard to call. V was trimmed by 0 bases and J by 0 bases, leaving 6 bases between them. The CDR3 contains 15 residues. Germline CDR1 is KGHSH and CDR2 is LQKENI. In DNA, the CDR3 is TGTGCCAGCTCACCACCCAACGGCTCCTACAATGAGCAGTTCTTC. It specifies CASSPPNGSYNEQFF.

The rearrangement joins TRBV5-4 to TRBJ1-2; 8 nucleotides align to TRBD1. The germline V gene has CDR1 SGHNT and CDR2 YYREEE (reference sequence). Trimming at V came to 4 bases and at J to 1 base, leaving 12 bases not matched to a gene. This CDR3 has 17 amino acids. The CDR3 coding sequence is TGTGCCAGCAGCCCCCGCAACCAGGGGGCGCTTAACTATGGCTACACCTTC. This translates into CASSPRNQGALNYGYTF.

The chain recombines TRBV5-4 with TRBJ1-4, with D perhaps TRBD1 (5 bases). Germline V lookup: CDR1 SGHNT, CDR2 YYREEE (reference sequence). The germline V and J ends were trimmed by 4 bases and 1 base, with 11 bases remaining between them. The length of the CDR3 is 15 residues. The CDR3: CASSPAGGTNEKLFF. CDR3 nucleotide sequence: TGTGCCAGCAGCCCCGCCGGGGGAACTAATGAAAAACTGTTTTTT.

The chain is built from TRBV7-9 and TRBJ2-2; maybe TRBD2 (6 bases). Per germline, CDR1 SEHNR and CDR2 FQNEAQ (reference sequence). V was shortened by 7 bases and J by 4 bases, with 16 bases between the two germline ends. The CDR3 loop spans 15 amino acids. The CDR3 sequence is CASTPRGTGTGELFF. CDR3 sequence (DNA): TGTGCCAGCACCCCCCGCGGGACGGGCACCGGGGAGCTGTTTTTT. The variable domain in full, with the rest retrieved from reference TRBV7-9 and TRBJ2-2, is DTGVSQNPRHKITKRGQNVTFRCDPISEHNRLYWYRQTLGQGPEFLTYFQNEAQLEKSRLLSDRFSAERPKGSFSTLEIQRTEQGDSAMYLCASTPRGTGTGELFFGEGSRLTVL.

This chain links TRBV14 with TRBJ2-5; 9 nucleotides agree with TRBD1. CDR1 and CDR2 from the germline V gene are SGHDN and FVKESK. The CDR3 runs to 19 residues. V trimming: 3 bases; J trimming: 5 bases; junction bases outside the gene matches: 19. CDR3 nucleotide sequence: TGTGCCAGCAGCCATGTACACCGGGACAGGGCTTTTCTGGACGAGACCCAGTACTTC. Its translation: CASSHVHRDRAFLDETQYF.